One and the same sample provided the 31 T cell receptor beta chains below, sequenced in a study of CD8+ T cells in alopecia areata listed by TCRdb under 2018. In light of the paper, this sample's time point label describes: 24 weeks on oral tofacitinib. The sample's treatment or condition label, decoded: oral pan-JAK inhibitor, 5-10 mg twice daily. Library preparation was by the immunoSEQ multiplex PCR assay. RNA was extracted from all samples and reverse transcribed into cDNA as template for TCR sequencing. This is the immuneACCESS table as TCRdb keeps it, with only in-frame sequences that have V and J called. A part of the clones is gone; compared with another copy, unresolved V genes explain less than half, and the rest is unexplained. This sample lists about 290,000 clones; roughly 50% were detected once. The top ten hold around 1.8% of the sample. The material was CD4+ T cells sorted from blood, obtained at week 24, from a patient treated with tofacitinib. Receptors originate from a human donor with alopecia areata.

V gene TRBV10-3 combines with J gene TRBJ2-5; the D is unclear. The V gene lost 5 bases and the J gene lost 5 bases, with 12 bases spanning the gap. Germline loops: CDR1 ENHRY, CDR2 SYGVKD. The CDR3 contains 13 residues. The CDR3 DNA reads as TGTGCCATCAGTACCTCCCTCGGGGAGACCCAGTACTTC. Translating gives CAISTSLGETQYF.

This clone has a handful of counts. The chain uses TRBV29-1 and TRBJ2-5; 10 nucleotides match TRBD2. V shed 4 bases and J 4 bases; nucleotides not matched to a gene: 6. CDR1 and CDR2 (germline): SQVTM, ANQGSEA. This CDR3 is 14 amino acids long. In nucleotides, the CDR3 is TGCAGCGTTGCCAGAAGCGGGGGGGCAGAGACCCAGTACTTC. Amino acid sequence: CSVARSGGAETQYF.

On this clone: The junction differs from germline at one of its ends, possibly a read error. The chain couples TRBV20-1 to TRBJ1-2; 7 bases map to TRBD1. The CDR3 consists of 10 residues. In germline, CDR1 is DFQATT, CDR2 SNEGSKA (reference sequence). The DNA for the CDR3 is TGCAGTGCTATTGACAGGGCTCTTGCCTTC. It translates to CSAIDRALAF.

The chain carries TRBV9 and TRBJ2-5; 8 bases match TRBD2. V gave up 3 bases and J gave up 0 bases; unmatched junction bases: 10. This CDR3 comprises 17 residues. CDR1 and CDR2 (germline): SGDLS, YYNGEE. CDR3 bases: TGTGCCAGCAGCGGTCGGACTAGCCGGTCGTACCAAGAGACCCAGTACTTC. Translating gives CASSGRTSRSYQETQYF.

V gene TRBV23-1 combines with J gene TRBJ2-1; TRBD2 agrees at 8 bases. TRBV23-1 counts as an open reading frame of uncertain function. This CDR3 spans 12 amino acids. Unmatched junction bases numbered 8, after V lost 4 bases and J lost 15 bases. DNA for the CDR3: TGCGCCAGCAGTCCGGGACTAGTGGTTTTGTTCTTC. It yields the protein CASSPGLVVLFF.

V is TRBV29-1 and J is TRBJ2-3; 8 bases align to TRBD2. V lost 2 bases and J lost 4; bases outside the gene matches: 8. Germline CDR1 SQVTM, CDR2 ANQGSEA. This CDR3 is 15 amino acids long. The CDR3 here is CSVEWAGGYPDTQYF. The CDR3 nucleotides are TGCAGCGTTGAATGGGCGGGGGGATACCCAGATACGCAGTATTTT.

The chain has TRBV14 and TRBJ1-2, with 8 bases fitting TRBD1. The V gene end was trimmed by 2 bases and the J gene end by 6 bases; junction bases not matched to a gene: 17. CDR1 and CDR2 from the germline V gene are SGHDN and FVKESK. The CDR3 consists of 18 residues. In DNA, the CDR3 is TGTGCCAGCAGCCAACCTCCTATTGGACAGGGTGGGCTTGATGGCTACACCTTC. Protein: CASSQPPIGQGGLDGYTF.

The chain is built from TRBV30 and TRBJ1-2, with TRBD1 identical over 7 bases. CDR1 GTSNPN and CDR2 SVGIG come from the germline V gene (reference sequence). Germline trimming cut 7 bases from V and 2 bases from J; bases unmatched to any gene: 4. This CDR3 has 12 residues. The CDR3 sequence: CAFRQGNYGYTF. The CDR3 nucleotides are TGTGCCTTTAGACAGGGAAACTATGGCTACACCTTC.

The rearrangement joins TRBV25-1 to TRBJ1-6; no clear D. The ends were cut back, 2 bases at V and 9 bases at J, with 14 bases in the middle. Germline loops: CDR1 MGHDK, CDR2 SYGVNS. The CDR3 loop spans 15 amino acids. Written as DNA, the CDR3 is TGTGCCAGCAGTGAAACAGTTGTGAGGGCTTCACCCCTCCACTTT. It encodes CASSETVVRASPLHF.

The CDR3 protein is CASSADRDVGELFF. DNA for the CDR3: TGCGCCAGCAGCGCAGACAGGGATGTCGGGGAGCTGTTTTTT. The chain employs TRBV5-1 and TRBJ2-2; 7 nucleotides align to TRBD1. The CDR3 totals 14 residues. Germline V gene data show CDR1 as SGHRS and CDR2 as YFSETQ. The V gene end was trimmed by 4 bases and the J gene end by 7 bases; junction bases not matched to a gene: 7. The full variable domain, completed using reference TRBV5-1 and TRBJ2-2, is KAGVTQTPRYLIKTRGQQVTLSCSPISGHRSVSWYQQTPGQGLQFLFEYFSETQRNKGNFPGRFSGRQFSNSRSEMNVSTLELGDSALYLCASSADRDVGELFFGEGSRLTVL.

This sequence joins TRBV4-1 and TRBJ2-7; D uncertain. This CDR3 comprises 13 residues. V lost 4 bases and J 2 bases, leaving 9 bases between the germline ends. The germline CDR1 and CDR2 sequences are MGHRA and YSYEKL. CDR3 coding DNA: TGCGCCAGCAGCCCAACGAGGCCCTACGAGCAGTACTTC. Translation: CASSPTRPYEQYF.

The chain carries TRBV14 and TRBJ1-2; 7 bases fit TRBD1. V shed 0 bases, J shed 8 bases, and the junction held 9 bases outside the gene matches. This CDR3 contains 15 residues. Germline V gene data show CDR1 as SGHDN and CDR2 as FVKESK. CDR3 sequence: CASSQDHPARGGYTF. Written as DNA, the CDR3 is TGTGCCAGCAGCCAAGATCACCCCGCCAGGGGGGGCTACACCTTC.

The CDR3 DNA sequence: TGTGCCAGCACCATACCGACAGGGCTAGGTCAGCCCCAGCATTTT. It codes for CASTIPTGLGQPQHF. This chain connects TRBV28 to TRBJ1-5; the match to TRBD1 covers 7 bases. The CDR3 loop spans 15 amino acids. V was clipped by 7 bases and J by 6 bases; unmatched bases: 12. Germline values: CDR1 MDHEN, CDR2 SYDVKM. The variable domain in full, completed from reference TRBV28 and TRBJ1-5, reads DVKVTQSSRYLVKRTGEKVFLECVQDMDHENMFWYRQDPGLGLRLIYFSYDVKMKEKGDIPEGYSVSREKKERFSLILESASTNQTSMYLCASTIPTGLGQPQHFGDGTRLSIL.

J is TRBJ2-5 and V is TRBV9; 8 bases fit TRBD2. V dropped 2 bases and J dropped 5; count of bases not matched to a gene: 5. This CDR3 has 14 amino acids. CDR1 and CDR2 (germline): SGDLS, YYNGEE. This CDR3 is CASSVGTREETQYF. The CDR3 DNA follows: TGTGCCAGCAGCGTGGGGACTAGAGAGGAGACCCAGTACTTC.

The DNA of the CDR3 is TGCAGCGTTGTGCGGGGGCGCACTGAAGCTTTCTTT. As protein: CSVVRGRTEAFF. The chain has TRBV29-1 and TRBJ1-1; D possibly corresponds to TRBD1 (6 bases). V lost 4 bases, J lost 4 bases, and 10 bases lay in between. Germline CDR1 reads SQVTM; CDR2 reads ANQGSEA. The CDR3 is 12 amino acids.

Here the CDR3 reads CSVVGHLAGNTIYF. The CDR3 coding sequence is TGCAGCGTTGTGGGACATCTCGCTGGAAACACCATATATTTT. The chain couples TRBV29-1 to TRBJ1-3, with D possibly matching TRBD1 (6 bases). CDR1 and CDR2 from the germline V gene are SQVTM and ANQGSEA. Between the trimmed V and J ends, which lost 4 bases and 2 bases, there was a span of 12 bases. This CDR3 region has 14 residues.

V gene TRBV5-1 combines with J gene TRBJ2-3; D is tentatively TRBD1 or TRBD2 (5 bases each). The CDR3 is 13 residues long. Germline lookup yields CDR1 SGHRS and CDR2 YFSETQ. Trimming took 9 bases from V and 0 from J, leaving 11 bases between them. The CDR3 nucleotides are TGCGCCACCTCGGGGCCTAGCACAGATACGCAGTATTTT. Amino acids: CATSGPSTDTQYF.

V usage is TRBV18 and J usage is TRBJ2-1, with D unresolved. This CDR3 is built from 13 residues. V lost 0 bases, J lost 7 bases, and 7 bases lay in between. The germline V gene encodes CDR1 KGHSH and CDR2 LQKENI. Here the CDR3 reads CASSPPSDNEQFF. CDR3 DNA: TGTGCCAGCTCACCACCTTCAGATAATGAGCAGTTCTTC.

This clone has just a few counts. The chain is built from TRBV6-5 and TRBJ2-5; D is ambiguous. Per germline, CDR1 MNHEY and CDR2 SVGAGI. Trimming took off 9 bases at V and 4 bases at J, with 9 bases between the two ends. The CDR3 is 11 amino acids. In DNA form, the CDR3 reads TGTGCCAGTCACCACGTAGAGACCCAGTACTTC. Encoded protein: CASHHVETQYF.

This chain uses TRBV5-1 with TRBJ2-1, with 11 bases lining up with TRBD2. Germline CDR1 and CDR2: SGHRS and YFSETQ. This CDR3 comprises 15 residues. J lost 8 bases, V lost 1 base, and 5 bases had no gene match. CDR3 sequence (DNA): TGCGCCAGCAGCTTGCCTAGCGGGGGGACCGATGAGCAGTTCTTC. This codes for CASSLPSGGTDEQFF.

This chain joins TRBV5-1 and TRBJ2-5; 14 nucleotides match TRBD2. Germline assignment: CDR1 SGHRS and CDR2 YFSETQ. This CDR3 is 16 amino acids long. After removal of 0 bases from V and 4 bases from J, the junction contained 2 bases not matched to a gene. CDR3 in amino acids: CASSLGLAGGPETQYF. In DNA, the CDR3 is TGCGCCAGCAGCTTGGGACTAGCGGGGGGGCCAGAGACCCAGTACTTC. Using reference TRBV5-1 and TRBJ2-5 for the parts outside the CDR3, the full variable domain is KAGVTQTPRYLIKTRGQQVTLSCSPISGHRSVSWYQQTPGQGLQFLFEYFSETQRNKGNFPGRFSGRQFSNSRSEMNVSTLELGDSALYLCASSLGLAGGPETQYFGPGTRLLVL.

V gene TRBV2 combines with J gene TRBJ2-3, with D perhaps matching TRBD2 (6 bases). Germline assignment: CDR1 SNHLY and CDR2 FYNNEI. The V end lost 6 bases, the J end lost 4 bases, and 23 bases lay between the germline ends. The CDR3 loop spans 17 amino acids. DNA of the CDR3: TGTGCCAGCAGGGGGTTCACAGGCGTGGGAGGCGCAGATACGCAGTATTTT. It encodes CASRGFTGVGGADTQYF.

There are a few counts of this clone. The chain uses TRBV5-1 and TRBJ2-3; D perhaps matches TRBD2 (6 bases). The CDR3 totals 15 residues. Trimming took 0 bases from V and 3 from J, leaving 11 bases between them. Germline V CDR1 and CDR2: SGHRS, YFSETQ. This CDR3 reads CASSLERVETDTQYF. In nucleotides, the CDR3 is TGCGCCAGCAGCTTGGAGCGGGTTGAGACAGATACGCAGTATTTT.

The CDR3 is CASKSRALNEKLFF. The CDR3 DNA reads as TGTGCCAGCAAATCCAGAGCCCTTAATGAAAAACTGTTTTTT. The V call is TRBV27, the J call TRBJ1-4; no reliable D call. CDR3 length: 14 residues. Germline-derived CDR1 and CDR2 are MNHEY and SMNVEV (reference sequence). V lost 7 bases, J lost 4 bases, and 13 bases lay in between.

This clone was observed at least ten times. V is TRBV15 and J is TRBJ2-5; tentatively, D is TRBD2 (7 bases). Trimming removed 6 bases from V and 2 bases from J, with 13 bases in between. CDR1 is LNHNV, CDR2 YYDKDF, per germline (reference sequence). The CDR3 sequence is 14 residues long. The CDR3 here is CATSGAGAQETQYF. Written as DNA, the CDR3 is TGTGCCACCAGTGGGGCGGGGGCACAAGAGACCCAGTACTTC.

J is TRBJ2-4 and V is TRBV6-5, with D unresolved. Trimming removed 7 bases from V and 0 bases from J, with 7 bases in between. CDR1 and CDR2 from the germline V gene are MNHEY and SVGAGI. CDR3 length equals 13 residues. CDR3 nucleotides: TGTGCCAGCAACGACCTAGCCAAAAACATTCAGTACTTC. Protein sequence: CASNDLAKNIQYF.

The chain joins TRBV14 to TRBJ1-6, with 7 bases lining up with TRBD1. V lost 0 bases to trimming and J lost 4 bases; unmatched junction nucleotides: 3. Germline assignment: CDR1 SGHDN and CDR2 FVKESK. The CDR3 sequence is 16 residues long. In nucleotides, the CDR3 is TGTGCCAGCAGCCAAGATCGGGGACAGTATAATTCACCCCTCCACTTT. Protein product: CASSQDRGQYNSPLHF. Drawing the rest from reference TRBV14 and TRBJ1-6, the complete variable domain is EAGVTQFPSHSVIEKGQTVTLRCDPISGHDNLYWYRRVMGKEIKFLLHFVKESKQDESGMPNNRFLAERTGGTYSTLKVQPAELEDSGVYFCASSQDRGQYNSPLHFGNGTRLTVT.

The V and J genes are TRBV7-2 and TRBJ2-2; possibly TRBD1 for D (6 bases). In germline, CDR1 is SGHTA, CDR2 FQGNSA. This CDR3 contains 15 residues. V gave up 3 bases and J gave up 5 bases, with 13 bases separating them. The CDR3 here is CASSFPKGETGELFF. CDR3 sequence (DNA): TGTGCCAGCAGCTTCCCAAAGGGGGAAACCGGGGAGCTGTTTTTT.

V gene TRBV4-2 combines with J gene TRBJ2-7; D remains unclear. This CDR3 contains 14 residues. Germline lookup yields CDR1 LGHNA and CDR2 YNFKEQ. Trimming pared 0 bases from V and 2 bases from J, leaving 8 bases between. As DNA, the CDR3 is TGTGCCAGCAGCCAAGATTTGGGGACCTACGAGCAGTACTTC. It translates to CASSQDLGTYEQYF.

The rearrangement uses TRBV15 and TRBJ1-5; D remains unclear. This CDR3 comprises 15 residues. V dropped 0 bases and J dropped 5 bases, with 11 bases sitting between them. Germline-derived CDR1 and CDR2 are LNHNV and YYDKDF (reference sequence). The CDR3 DNA reads as TGTGCCACCAGCAGAGATCCGGCAGGAGATCAGCCCCAGCATTTT. Amino acid sequence: CATSRDPAGDQPQHF.

This clone occurred once. This sequence joins TRBV7-2 and TRBJ2-5; possibly TRBD2 for D (5 bases). Germline-derived CDR1 and CDR2 are SGHTA and FQGNSA. The CDR3 has 13 residues. V lost 7 bases and J 5 bases, leaving 14 bases between the germline ends. CDR3: CASTRGREETQYF. CDR3 DNA sequence: TGTGCCAGCACCCGAGGAAGGGAGGAGACCCAGTACTTC.